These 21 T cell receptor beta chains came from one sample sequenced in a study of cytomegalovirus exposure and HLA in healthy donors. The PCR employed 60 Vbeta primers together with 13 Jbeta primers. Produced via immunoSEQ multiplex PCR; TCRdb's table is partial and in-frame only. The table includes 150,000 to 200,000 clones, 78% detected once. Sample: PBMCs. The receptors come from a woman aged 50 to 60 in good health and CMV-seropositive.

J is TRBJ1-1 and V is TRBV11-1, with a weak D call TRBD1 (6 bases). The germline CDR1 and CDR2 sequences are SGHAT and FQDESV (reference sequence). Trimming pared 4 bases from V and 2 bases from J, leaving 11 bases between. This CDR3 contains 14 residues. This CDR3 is CASSSVRGNTEAFF. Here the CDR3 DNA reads TGTGCCAGCAGCTCGGTCAGGGGTAACACTGAAGCTTTCTTT.

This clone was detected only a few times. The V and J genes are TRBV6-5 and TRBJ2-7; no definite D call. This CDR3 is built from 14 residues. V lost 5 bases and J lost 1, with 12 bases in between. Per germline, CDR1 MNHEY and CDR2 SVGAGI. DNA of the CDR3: TGTGCCAGCAGTGAAGTAACAGCTTCCTACGAGCAGTACTTC. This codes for CASSEVTASYEQYF.

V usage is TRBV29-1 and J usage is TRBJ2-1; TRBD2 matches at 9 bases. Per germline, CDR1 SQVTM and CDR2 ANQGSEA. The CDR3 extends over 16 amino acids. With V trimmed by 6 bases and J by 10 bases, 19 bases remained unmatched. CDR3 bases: TGCAGCGTCCCACTGGGCGGGGGGGCCATTTTCGGCGAGCAGTTCTTC. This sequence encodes CSVPLGGGAIFGEQFF.

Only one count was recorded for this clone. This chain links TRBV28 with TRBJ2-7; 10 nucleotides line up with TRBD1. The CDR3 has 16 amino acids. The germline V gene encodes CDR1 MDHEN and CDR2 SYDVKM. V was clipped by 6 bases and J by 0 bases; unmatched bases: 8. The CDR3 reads CASSQGGDRGSYEQYF. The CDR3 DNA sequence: TGTGCCAGCAGCCAGGGGGGGGACAGGGGCTCCTACGAGCAGTACTTC.

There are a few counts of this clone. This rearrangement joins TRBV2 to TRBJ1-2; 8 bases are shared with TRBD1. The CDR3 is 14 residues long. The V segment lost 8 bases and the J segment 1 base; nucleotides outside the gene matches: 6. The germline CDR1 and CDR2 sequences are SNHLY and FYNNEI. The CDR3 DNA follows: TGTGCCAGCCGCCGGACAGGGAGTAACTATGGCTACACCTTC. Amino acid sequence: CASRRTGSNYGYTF.

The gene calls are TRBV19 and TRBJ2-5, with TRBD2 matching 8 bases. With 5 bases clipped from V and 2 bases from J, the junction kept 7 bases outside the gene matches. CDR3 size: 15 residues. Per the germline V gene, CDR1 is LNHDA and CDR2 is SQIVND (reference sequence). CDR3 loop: CASSRQRGSQETQYF. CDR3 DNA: TGTGCCAGTAGTCGCCAGCGGGGGTCTCAAGAGACCCAGTACTTC. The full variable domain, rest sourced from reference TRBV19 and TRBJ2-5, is DGGITQSPKYLFRKEGQNVTLSCEQNLNHDAMYWYRQDPGQGLRLIYYSQIVNDFQKGDIAEGYSVSREKKESFPLTVTSAQKNPTAFYLCASSRQRGSQETQYFGPGTRLLVL.

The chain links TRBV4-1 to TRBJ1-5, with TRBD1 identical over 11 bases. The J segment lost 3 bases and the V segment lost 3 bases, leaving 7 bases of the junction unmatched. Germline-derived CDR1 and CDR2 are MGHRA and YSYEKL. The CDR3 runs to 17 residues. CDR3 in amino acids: CASSQTGQGAFNQPQHF. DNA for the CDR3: TGCGCCAGCAGCCAGACCGGACAGGGGGCTTTCAATCAGCCCCAGCATTTT.

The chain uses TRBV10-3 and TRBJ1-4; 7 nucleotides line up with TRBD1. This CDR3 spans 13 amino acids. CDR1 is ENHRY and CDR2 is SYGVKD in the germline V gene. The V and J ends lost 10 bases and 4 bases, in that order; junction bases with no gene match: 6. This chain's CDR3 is CATQRDSNEKLFF. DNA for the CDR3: TGTGCCACCCAGAGGGACAGTAATGAAAAACTGTTTTTT.

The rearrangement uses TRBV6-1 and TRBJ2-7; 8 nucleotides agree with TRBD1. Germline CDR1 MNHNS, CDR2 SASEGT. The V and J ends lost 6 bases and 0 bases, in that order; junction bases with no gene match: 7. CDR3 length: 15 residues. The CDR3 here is CASRTGQARSYEQYF. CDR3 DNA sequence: TGTGCCAGCAGGACGGGACAGGCCCGCTCCTACGAGCAGTACTTC.

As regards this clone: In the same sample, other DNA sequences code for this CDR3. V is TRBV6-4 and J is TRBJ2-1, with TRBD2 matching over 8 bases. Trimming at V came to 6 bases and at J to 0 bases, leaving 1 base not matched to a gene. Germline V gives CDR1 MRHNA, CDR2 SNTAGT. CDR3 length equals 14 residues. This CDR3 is CASSRGGSYNEQFF. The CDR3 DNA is TGTGCCAGCAGCCGGGGGGGCTCCTACAATGAGCAGTTCTTC.

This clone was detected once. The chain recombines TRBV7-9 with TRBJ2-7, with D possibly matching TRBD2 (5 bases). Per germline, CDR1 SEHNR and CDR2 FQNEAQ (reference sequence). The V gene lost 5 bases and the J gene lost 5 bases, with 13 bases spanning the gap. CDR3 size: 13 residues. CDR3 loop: CASSPPGVDEQYF. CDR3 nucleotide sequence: TGTGCCAGCAGCCCGCCCGGGGTTGACGAGCAGTACTTC.

The CDR3 bases are TGCAGCGGGGGACAGGGGAATGGCTACACCTTC. It encodes CSGGQGNGYTF. J is TRBJ1-2 and V is TRBV29-1; 10 positions agree with TRBD1. Trimming took 7 bases from V and 6 from J; bases not matched to a gene: 2. This CDR3 comprises 11 residues. CDR1 and CDR2 (germline): SQVTM, ANQGSEA.

The CDR3 bases are TGTGCCACCAGCACACCAGGACTAGCGGGGACCTACGAGCAGTACTTC. Its protein is CATSTPGLAGTYEQYF. V is TRBV15 and J is TRBJ2-7; 12 bases agree with TRBD2. From germline, CDR1 is LNHNV and CDR2 YYDKDF (reference sequence). V dropped 4 bases and J dropped 2; count of bases not matched to a gene: 6. The length of the CDR3 is 16 residues.

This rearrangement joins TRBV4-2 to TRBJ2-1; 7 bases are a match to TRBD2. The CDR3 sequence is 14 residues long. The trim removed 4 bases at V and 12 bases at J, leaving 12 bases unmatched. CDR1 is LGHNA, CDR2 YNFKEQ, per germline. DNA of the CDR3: TGTGCCAGCAGCCGGGACGCGGGGGTAAATTGGCAGTTCTTC. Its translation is CASSRDAGVNWQFF.

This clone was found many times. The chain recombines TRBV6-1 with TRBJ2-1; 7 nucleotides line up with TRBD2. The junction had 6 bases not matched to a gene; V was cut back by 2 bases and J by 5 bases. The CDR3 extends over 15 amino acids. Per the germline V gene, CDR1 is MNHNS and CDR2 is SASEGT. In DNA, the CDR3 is TGTGCCAGCAGTGAACCCGGGAGGAGGAACAATGAGCAGTTCTTC. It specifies CASSEPGRRNNEQFF.

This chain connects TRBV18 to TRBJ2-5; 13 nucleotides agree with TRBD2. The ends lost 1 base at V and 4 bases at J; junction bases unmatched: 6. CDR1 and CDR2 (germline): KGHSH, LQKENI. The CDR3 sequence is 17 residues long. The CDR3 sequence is CASSPQTSGGLRETQYF. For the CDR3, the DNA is TGTGCCAGCTCACCACAGACTAGCGGGGGGCTAAGAGAGACCCAGTACTTC.

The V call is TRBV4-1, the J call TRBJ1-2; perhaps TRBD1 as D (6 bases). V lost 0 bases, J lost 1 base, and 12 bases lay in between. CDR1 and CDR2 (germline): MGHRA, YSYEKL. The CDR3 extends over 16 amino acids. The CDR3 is CASSQEYRAFNYGYTF. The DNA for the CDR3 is TGCGCCAGCAGCCAAGAGTACAGGGCGTTTAACTATGGCTACACCTTC.

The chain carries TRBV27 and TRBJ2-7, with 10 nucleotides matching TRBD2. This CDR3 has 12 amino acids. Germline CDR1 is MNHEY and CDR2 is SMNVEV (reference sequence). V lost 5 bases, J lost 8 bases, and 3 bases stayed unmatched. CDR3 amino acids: CASSALAGKQYF. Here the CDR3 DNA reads TGTGCCAGCAGTGCACTAGCGGGGAAGCAGTACTTC.

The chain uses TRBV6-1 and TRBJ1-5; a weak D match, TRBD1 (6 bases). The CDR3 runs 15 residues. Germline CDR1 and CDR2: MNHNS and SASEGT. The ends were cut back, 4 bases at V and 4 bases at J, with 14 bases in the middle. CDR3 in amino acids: CASSVRQVVNQPQHF. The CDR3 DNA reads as TGTGCCAGCAGTGTCCGACAGGTGGTTAATCAGCCCCAGCATTTT.

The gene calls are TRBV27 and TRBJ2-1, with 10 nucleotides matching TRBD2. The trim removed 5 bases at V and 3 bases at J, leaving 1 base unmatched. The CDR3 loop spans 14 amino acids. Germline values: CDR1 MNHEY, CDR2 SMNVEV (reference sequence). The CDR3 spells CASSSGGDYNEQFF. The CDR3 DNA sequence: TGTGCCAGCAGTAGCGGGGGGGACTACAATGAGCAGTTCTTC.

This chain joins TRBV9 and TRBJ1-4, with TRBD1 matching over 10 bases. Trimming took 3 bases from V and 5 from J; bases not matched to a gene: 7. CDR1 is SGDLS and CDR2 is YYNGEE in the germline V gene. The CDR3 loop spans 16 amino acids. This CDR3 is CASSEEDRGGNEKLFF. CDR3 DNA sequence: TGTGCCAGCAGCGAGGAGGACAGGGGGGGAAATGAAAAACTGTTTTTT. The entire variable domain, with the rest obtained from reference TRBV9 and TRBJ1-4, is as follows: DSGVTQTPKHLITATGQRVTLRCSPRSGDLSVYWYQQSLDQGLQFLIQYYNGEERAKGNILERFSAQQFPDLHSELNLSSLELGDSALYFCASSEEDRGGNEKLFFGSGTQLSVL.